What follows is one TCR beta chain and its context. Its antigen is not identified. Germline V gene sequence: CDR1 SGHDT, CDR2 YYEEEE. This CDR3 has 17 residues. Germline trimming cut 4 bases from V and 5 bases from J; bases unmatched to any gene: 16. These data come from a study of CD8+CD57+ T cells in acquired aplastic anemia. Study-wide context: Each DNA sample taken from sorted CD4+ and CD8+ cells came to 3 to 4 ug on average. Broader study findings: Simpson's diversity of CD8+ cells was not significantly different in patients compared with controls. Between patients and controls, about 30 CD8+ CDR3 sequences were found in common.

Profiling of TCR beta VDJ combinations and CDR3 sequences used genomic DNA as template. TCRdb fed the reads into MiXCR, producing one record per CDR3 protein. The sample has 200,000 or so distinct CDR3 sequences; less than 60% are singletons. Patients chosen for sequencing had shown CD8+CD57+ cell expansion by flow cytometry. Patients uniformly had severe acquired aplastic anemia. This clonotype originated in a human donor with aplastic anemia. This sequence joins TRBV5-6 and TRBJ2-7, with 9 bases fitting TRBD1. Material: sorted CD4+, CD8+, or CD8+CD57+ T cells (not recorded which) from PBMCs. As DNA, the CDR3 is TGTGCCAGCAGCCTGCCGGGACAGGGTCTGGCATGGAACGAGCAGTACTTC. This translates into CASSLPGQGLAWNEQYF.